The entry below gives a single TCR beta chain sequence along with its context. Its antigen is not identified. The sample originates from a study of OX40 agonist ivuxolimab in advanced cancers. Overall study context: Patient treatment consisted of intravenous ivuxolimab administration every 2 weeks at 0.01 to 10 mg/kg. There were three patients with partial responses, one having hepatocellular carcinoma and two cutaneous melanoma. General study findings and limits: There were, on average, more expanded clones in CD8+ T cells than in CD4+. Expansion of clones was among the lowest in partial responders at 0.1-3.0 mg/kg.

Trimming took 2 bases from V and 11 from J, leaving 13 bases between them. The CDR3 contains 13 residues. Germline assignment: CDR1 SGHAT and CDR2 FQNNGV. Data came from immunoSEQ multiplex PCR; TCRdb stores just in-frame clones and leaves some out. The repertoire includes about 86,000 clones, around 88% of them detected once, and about 1.3% sits in the top ten. The origin of this receptor is an adult with an advanced solid tumor such as melanoma, head and neck, liver or kidney cancer. Source: CD4+ or CD8+ T cells sorted from blood, taken in a trial of the OX40 agonist ivuxolimab. The V call is TRBV11-2, the J call TRBJ2-1; the D call may be TRBD1 or TRBD2 (5 bases each). The CDR3 DNA reads as TGTGCCAGCAGCTTACAACGGGACCAAAAGCAGTTCTTC. This sequence encodes CASSLQRDQKQFF.